This passage covers 17 T cell receptor beta chains from one sample sequenced in a study of blood T cell repertoires in COVID-19. Profiling relied on immunoSEQ multiplex PCR, and the TCRdb table lists in-frame clones only, not all of them. The sample consists of approximately 250,000 clones, about 91% of them appearing once. The material sequenced was PBMCs or T cells enriched from blood (not recorded which). Receptors were obtained from a woman aged 35 to 49 with acute COVID-19.

The chain couples TRBV5-1 to TRBJ2-1; 8 bases fit TRBD2. After removal of 0 bases from V and 8 bases from J, the junction contained 10 bases not matched to a gene. There are 16 residues in the CDR3. Per germline, CDR1 SGHRS and CDR2 YFSETQ. In nucleotides, the CDR3 is TGCGCCAGCAGCTTGGGCCAGCGAGCGGGAGCGGATGAGCAGTTCTTC. Translated, it gives CASSLGQRAGADEQFF.

The rearrangement uses TRBV5-1 and TRBJ2-3, with D uncertain. The CDR3 covers 14 residues. The germline V gene has CDR1 SGHRS and CDR2 YFSETQ. V lost 2 bases and J lost 6, with 13 bases in between. This CDR3 reads CASSFDASQDTQYF. CDR3 nucleotide sequence: TGCGCCAGCAGCTTCGATGCATCACAGGATACGCAGTATTTT.

V gene TRBV24-1 combines with J gene TRBJ2-5; 9 positions agree with TRBD2. With 1 base clipped from V and 7 bases from J, the junction kept 9 bases outside the gene matches. In germline, CDR1 is KGHDR, CDR2 SFDVKD. The CDR3 totals 16 residues. The DNA of the CDR3 is TGTGCCACCAGTGATTTAGCGGGAGGCCTTTCGGGGACCCAGTACTTC. Its protein product is CATSDLAGGLSGTQYF.

The V and J genes are TRBV19 and TRBJ2-2; 8 nucleotides agree with TRBD1. Germline loops: CDR1 LNHDA, CDR2 SQIVND (reference sequence). This CDR3 contains 15 residues. V lost 7 bases, J lost 0 bases, and 4 bases stayed unmatched. The CDR3 sequence: CASNDRGPNTGELFF. CDR3 bases: TGTGCCAGTAACGACAGGGGTCCGAACACCGGGGAGCTGTTTTTT.

The chain couples TRBV15 to TRBJ2-2, with 11 bases aligning to TRBD2. Unmatched junction bases numbered 20, after V lost 4 bases and J lost 4 bases. The germline gives CDR1 LNHNV, CDR2 YYDKDF (reference sequence). The CDR3 contains 21 residues. Here the CDR3 DNA reads TGTGCCACCAGCACCCCCCGGGGGGGTAGCGGGAGGGCCGGAGGCACCGGGGAGCTGTTTTTT. This sequence encodes CATSTPRGGSGRAGGTGELFF.

The gene calls are TRBV2 and TRBJ2-1; the match to TRBD2 covers 11 bases. J lost 2 bases, V lost 6 bases, and 9 bases had no gene match. The CDR3 extends over 17 amino acids. CDR1 and CDR2 (germline): SNHLY, FYNNEI. DNA for the CDR3: TGTGCCAGCAGGCCGGGACTAGCGGCCTCAACCTACAATGAGCAGTTCTTC. Its translation: CASRPGLAASTYNEQFF.

This sequence joins TRBV7-8 and TRBJ2-4, with 15 bases fitting TRBD2. Germline V CDR1 and CDR2: SGHVS, FQNEAQ. The ends lost 5 bases at V and 0 bases at J; junction bases unmatched: 5. The CDR3 runs to 18 residues. In DNA, the CDR3 is TGTGCCAGCAGCCCAGGACTAGCGGGAGGGCTAGCCAAAAACATTCAGTACTTC. As protein: CASSPGLAGGLAKNIQYF. The complete variable domain, with remaining parts taken from reference TRBV7-8 and TRBJ2-4, reads GAGVSQSPRYKVAKRGQDVALRCDPISGHVSLFWYQQALGQGPEFLTYFQNEAQLDKSGLPSDRFFAERPEGSVSTLKIQRTQQEDSAVYLCASSPGLAGGLAKNIQYFGAGTRLSVL.

J is TRBJ2-5 and V is TRBV3-1 (or the pseudogene TRBV3-2); 8 bases line up with TRBD2. Trimming at V came to 3 bases and at J to 5 bases, leaving 8 bases not matched to a gene. Germline V CDR1 and CDR2: LGHDT, YNNKEL (reference sequence). The CDR3 consists of 15 residues. The CDR3 DNA sequence: TGTGCCAGCAGCCAGCGAGGGAGCGGGAGCGAGACCCAGTACTTC. This encodes CASSQRGSGSETQYF.

This chain joins TRBV14 and TRBJ2-1; maybe TRBD2 (5 bases). CDR1 SGHDN and CDR2 FVKESK come from the germline V gene. This CDR3 spans 16 amino acids. V lost 1 base and J lost 5, with 15 bases in between. As DNA, the CDR3 is TGTGCCAGCAGCCAAGGTACAGCGGCGAAGGACAATGAGCAGTTCTTC. It encodes CASSQGTAAKDNEQFF.

The V and J genes are TRBV20-1 and TRBJ2-3; 11 nucleotides agree with TRBD2. The V segment lost 3 bases and the J segment 6 bases; nucleotides outside the gene matches: 11. CDR3 length equals 16 residues. From germline, CDR1 is DFQATT and CDR2 SNEGSKA (reference sequence). The CDR3 DNA sequence: TGCAGTGCTAGTGGTGGGACTAGCGGAGGGGGGGATACGCAGTATTTT. Protein sequence: CSASGGTSGGGDTQYF.

The J gene is TRBJ2-5, the V gene TRBV28, with TRBD1 matching 8 bases. Germline V lookup: CDR1 MDHEN, CDR2 SYDVKM. This CDR3 is 13 amino acids long. The V gene end was trimmed by 2 bases and the J gene end by 5 bases; junction bases not matched to a gene: 1. CDR3 nucleotide sequence: TGTGCCAGCAGTTTACAGGGGGCGGAGACCCAGTACTTC. Translated: CASSLQGAETQYF. Full variable domain (rest looked up from reference TRBV28 and TRBJ2-5): DVKVTQSSRYLVKRTGEKVFLECVQDMDHENMFWYRQDPGLGLRLIYFSYDVKMKEKGDIPEGYSVSREKKERFSLILESASTNQTSMYLCASSLQGAETQYFGPGTRLLVL.

The V and J genes are TRBV4-1 and TRBJ1-1; tentative D call: TRBD1 (6 bases). Trimming removed 4 bases at V and 4 bases at J, with 13 bases between. From germline, CDR1 is MGHRA and CDR2 YSYEKL. The CDR3 has 14 amino acids. The CDR3 DNA reads as TGCGCCAGCAGCCTTCGGACAGTACTCACTGAAGCTTTCTTT. Its protein product is CASSLRTVLTEAFF.

This clone was observed a single time. The chain links TRBV11-3 to TRBJ2-2; 7 positions agree with TRBD2. After removal of 3 bases from V and 6 bases from J, the junction contained 4 bases not matched to a gene. The germline gives CDR1 SGHNT, CDR2 YENEEA. The CDR3 consists of 14 residues. The CDR3: CASSFRLAAGELFF. The CDR3 bases are TGTGCCAGCAGCTTTCGACTAGCAGCCGGGGAGCTGTTTTTT.

The chain joins TRBV18 to TRBJ2-5; D is possibly TRBD1 (6 bases). The CDR3 covers 15 residues. Trimming pared 4 bases from V and 6 bases from J, leaving 18 bases between. CDR1 and CDR2 from the germline V gene are KGHSH and LQKENI. The CDR3, as DNA: TGTGCCAGCTCACTCGATTTACAGGGTCGACAGACCCAGTACTTC. Protein sequence: CASSLDLQGRQTQYF.

This sequence joins TRBV19 and TRBJ1-6; 9 bases are shared with TRBD1. Looked up from germline, CDR1 is LNHDA and CDR2 is SQIVND (reference sequence). The CDR3 contains 17 residues. The V and J ends lost 4 bases and 12 bases, in that order; junction bases with no gene match: 16. The CDR3: CASSTRNFGTGSEPLHF. DNA of the CDR3: TGTGCCAGTAGTACTCGTAATTTTGGGACAGGGTCGGAACCCCTCCACTTT.

The chain is built from TRBV11-2 and TRBJ1-5, with D unresolved. V gave up 0 bases and J gave up 7 bases, with 10 bases separating them. The CDR3 is 14 amino acids. Germline V gene data show CDR1 as SGHAT and CDR2 as FQNNGV. CDR3 DNA sequence: TGTGCCAGCAGCTTAGATAGAAGGAGCCAGCCCCAGCATTTT. Its translation: CASSLDRRSQPQHF.

The chain joins TRBV28 to TRBJ1-6; D perhaps matches TRBD1 (5 bases). The germline gives CDR1 MDHEN, CDR2 SYDVKM. Trimming stripped 7 bases from V and 1 base from J, with 11 bases between. The CDR3 sequence is 15 residues long. The CDR3 nucleotides read TGTGCCAGCATCCTCAGGGTTTCCTATAATTCACCCCTCCACTTT. Translation gives CASILRVSYNSPLHF.